These T cell receptor beta chains were read from a single sample in a study of shared clonotypes between healthy human individuals. Clones were read by immunoSEQ multiplex PCR, and TCRdb kept only the in-frame ones, dropping some. This sample has about 2.4 million clones, with over 85% found just once. The sample was naive CD4+ T cells sorted from blood. These receptor sequences come from a man aged 18 to 29 in good health. CDR3s include the opening cysteine and the closing phenylalanine or tryptophan. The D gene is left open where the match is weak. The listing skips clone size in some rows; elsewhere it reads once, few, many or a size class.

v_gene	len	j_gene	abundance	d_gene	CDR3aa	CDR3nt
TRBV7-6	16	TRBJ1-6	once	.	CASSLGSRDTTSPLHF	TGTGCCAGCAGCTTAGGGAGCCGGGACACTACTTCACCCCTCCACTTT
TRBV27	14	TRBJ2-4	.	.	CASSWDPGTNIQYF	TGTGCCAGCAGTTGGGACCCCGGGACCAACATTCAGTACTTC
TRBV6-6	11	TRBJ2-7	.	TRBD2	CASRGLIEQYF	TGTGCCAGCCGGGGACTAATTGAGCAGTACTTC
TRBV4-1	14	TRBJ2-7	.	.	CASSQGLSTNEQYF	TGCGCCAGCAGCCAGGGATTAAGTACGAATGAGCAGTACTTC
TRBV9	15	TRBJ1-5	.	.	CASSARGGAYEPQHF	TGTGCCAGCAGCGCCCGGGGGGGGGCGTATGAGCCCCAGCATTTT
TRBV7-9	14	TRBJ2-3	.	.	CASSFAGGTDTQYF	TGTGCCAGCAGCTTTGCAGGAGGCACAGATACGCAGTATTTT
TRBV9	15	TRBJ2-3	.	.	CASSPRRAGADTQYF	TGTGCCAGCAGCCCCCGCCGCGCTGGCGCAGATACGCAGTATTTT
TRBV29-1	21	TRBJ2-1	.	TRBD2	CSVEDWGLWGSGELSYNEQFF	TGCAGCGTTGAAGATTGGGGGCTATGGGGTAGCGGGGAATTGTCCTACAATGAGCAGTTCTTC
TRBV29-1	11	TRBJ2-1	.	.	CSVSDSNEQFF	TGCAGCGTCTCCGACAGCAATGAGCAGTTCTTC
TRBV15	15	TRBJ1-4	once	.	CATSRDLTANEKLFF	TGTGCCACCAGCAGAGACTTAACGGCTAATGAAAAACTGTTTTTT
TRBV5-1	13	TRBJ1-1	.	.	CATKSSENTEAFF	TGCGCCACCAAATCCAGCGAGAACACTGAAGCTTTCTTT
TRBV4-1	15	TRBJ1-1	few	.	CASSQESDRNTEAFF	TGCGCCAGCAGCCAAGAAAGCGATAGGAACACTGAAGCTTTCTTT